A single sample is the source of the 4 T cell receptor beta chains below, sequenced in a study of shared clonotypes between healthy human individuals. The table came from immunoSEQ multiplex PCR; TCRdb's copy has only in-frame clones and leaves some out. The sample carries 1,500,000 or so clones, approximately 97% recorded once. Sequencing input: naive CD4+ T cells sorted from blood. The subset: CD45RA+ positively selected. The receptor set was obtained from a man under 40 in good health.

In this sample, this clone turned up a few times. The V call is TRBV6-6, the J call TRBJ2-7, with 7 bases matching TRBD1. Looked up from germline, CDR1 is MNHNY and CDR2 is SVGAGI (reference sequence). The junction had 4 bases not matched to a gene; V was cut back by 5 bases and J by 0 bases. The CDR3 extends over 14 amino acids. This CDR3 is CASSGTASSYEQYF. CDR3 DNA: TGTGCCAGCAGTGGGACAGCGAGCTCCTACGAGCAGTACTTC.

J is TRBJ1-5 and V is TRBV27, with D hard to call. CDR1 is MNHEY and CDR2 is SMNVEV in the germline V gene (reference sequence). V lost 5 bases and J lost 7, with 12 bases in between. The CDR3 extends over 13 amino acids. The CDR3: CASSPRVYQPQHF. CDR3 nucleotides: TGTGCCAGCAGTCCACGGGTGTACCAGCCCCAGCATTTT.

This chain links TRBV2 with TRBJ2-5; 13 nucleotides match TRBD2. The germline V gene has CDR1 SNHLY and CDR2 FYNNEI. The CDR3 is made up of 20 amino acids. V lost 8 bases to trimming and J lost 7 bases; unmatched junction nucleotides: 25. CDR3 in amino acids: CASYSGGATSGRAPRGTQYF. As DNA, the CDR3 is TGTGCCAGCTACTCCGGGGGGGCCACTAGCGGGAGGGCCCCCAGAGGGACCCAGTACTTC.

The chain has TRBV9 and TRBJ1-5, with no clear D. The CDR3 is 13 residues long. From germline, CDR1 is SGDLS and CDR2 YYNGEE. Trimming pared 4 bases from V and 1 base from J, leaving 6 bases between. The CDR3 loop is CASSPGSNQPQHF. In DNA, the CDR3 is TGTGCCAGCAGCCCCGGCAGCAATCAGCCCCAGCATTTT.